Listed below are T cell receptor beta chains from one sample, sequenced in a study of T cell changes during pregnancy in multiple sclerosis. Libraries were prepared by immunoSEQ multiplex PCR; TCRdb keeps only in-frame clonotypes and omits some of them. The data show tens of thousands of clones, about 90% seen once. The sequences come from peripheral blood, collected in the second trimester of pregnancy. The receptors here all came from a female donor in good health, enrolled as a control in a pregnancy study. The CDR3 runs from the conserved cysteine through the conserved F or W. The order of the fields is D gene, clone size, J gene, V gene, CDR3 DNA, CDR3 protein. A D gene is named only where the DNA matches it firmly. Rows may omit the clone size; those that give it use once, few, many or a size class.

TRBD2 | . | TRBJ2-1 | TRBV5-6 | TGTGCCAGCAACGCACTAGCGGGGGGGCCTGGTGAGCAGTTCTTC | CASNALAGGPGEQFF
. | . | TRBJ2-7 | TRBV7-6 | TGTGCCAGCAGCTTAGGCGATCCTGTAGACGAGCAGTACTTC | CASSLGDPVDEQYF
. | . | TRBJ1-1 | TRBV7-9 | TGTGCCAGCAGCTTAGCTCACAGGGCAGCCCACACTGAAGCTTTCTTT | CASSLAHRAAHTEAFF
TRBD2 | . | TRBJ2-1 | TRBV7-3 | TGTGCCAGCAGCCCCACGCGACTAGCGGGAGATGAGCAGTTCTTC | CASSPTRLAGDEQFF
. | . | TRBJ1-5 | TRBV7-3 | TGTGCCAGCAGCGCCCCCGAGGATAGCAATCAGCCCCAGCATTTT | CASSAPEDSNQPQHF
TRBD1 | . | TRBJ1-1 | TRBV7-6 | TGTGCCAGCAGCCGTACAGGGGGCACTGAAGCTTTCTTT | CASSRTGGTEAFF
. | . | TRBJ1-1 | TRBV4-3 | TGCGCCAGCAGCCAAGATTTTGCGAGCATGAACACTGAAGCTTTCTTT | CASSQDFASMNTEAFF
TRBD1 | few | TRBJ1-4 | TRBV4-1 | TGCGCCAGCAGCCAAGGGCGACAGGGCGAGGAAAAACTGTTTTTT | CASSQGRQGEEKLFF
TRBD1 | . | TRBJ2-3 | TRBV28 | TGTGCCAGCACTCAGACAGGGCGAGGATACACAGATACGCAGTATTTT | CASTQTGRGYTDTQYF
TRBD1 | . | TRBJ1-2 | TRBV28 | TGTGCCAGCACTTCAGGGGGCGCGTATAGAGGCTACACCTTC | CASTSGGAYRGYTF
TRBD2 | . | TRBJ2-1 | TRBV28 | TGTGCCAGCCGCCCCACCGGGACTAGCGGGAGATTAACCCAGTTCTTC | CASRPTGTSGRLTQFF
. | . | TRBJ2-7 | TRBV6-4 | TGTGCCAGCAGTGACTGGAATCCACAGGGCGGCCACGAGCAGTACTTC | CASSDWNPQGGHEQYF
. | . | TRBJ1-5 | TRBV28 | TGTGCCAGCAGTACCGGGATTAGCAATCAGCCCCAGCATTTT | CASSTGISNQPQHF
. | . | TRBJ2-1 | TRBV6-6 | TGTGCCAGCAGTCGACTAGACAATGAGCAGTTCTTC | CASSRLDNEQFF
. | once | TRBJ2-7 | TRBV2 | TGTGCCAGCAGTGATGGGTCCGTAGCCCCAGGGGAGCAGTACTTC | CASSDGSVAPGEQYF
. | . | TRBJ2-7 | TRBV7-9 | TGTGCCAGCAGCCCCGTGGAGATGAGGTACGAGCAGTACTTC | CASSPVEMRYEQYF
. | once | TRBJ1-3 | TRBV2 | TGTGCCAGCAGTCGCAGGGGTGATGCTGGAAACACCATATATTTT | CASSRRGDAGNTIYF
. | . | TRBJ2-1 | TRBV2 | TGTGCCAGCACTTACAATGAGCAGTTCTTC | CASTYNEQFF
TRBD2 | . | TRBJ2-3 | TRBV6-6 | TGTGCCAGCAGGCCTAGCGGGTGGAGGGCTACAGATACGCAGTATTTT | CASRPSGWRATDTQYF
TRBD1 | . | TRBJ2-7 | TRBV28 | TGTGCCAGCAGAGGGGGCGACGAGCAGTACTTC | CASRGGDEQYF
TRBD2 | . | TRBJ2-1 | TRBV9 | TGTGCCAGCAGCGGATTACTAGCGGGAGGGCCGAGCAATGAGCAGTTCTTC | CASSGLLAGGPSNEQFF
TRBD1 | . | TRBJ2-7 | TRBV7-7 | TGTGCTAGCAGCAAGGACAGGGAAGGCGAGCAGTACTTC | CASSKDREGEQYF
TRBD1 | . | TRBJ2-7 | TRBV5-5 | TGTGCCAGCAGCTCCCCCGGGACAGGAAGCTCCTACGAGCAGTACTTC | CASSSPGTGSSYEQYF
. | . | TRBJ1-5 | TRBV20-1 | TGCAGTGCTAGGGGCGGGAGCCGCCAGCATTTT | CSARGGSRQHF
TRBD1 | . | TRBJ1-3 | TRBV4-2 | TGTGCCAGCAGCCAAAAAATTGCGACAGGGTCTACTGGAAACACCATATATTTT | CASSQKIATGSTGNTIYF
. | . | TRBJ2-3 | TRBV2 | TGTGCCAGCATTACAGGGTTGGCAGATACGCAGTATTTT | CASITGLADTQYF
. | . | TRBJ1-1 | TRBV6-6 | TGTGCCACGACGTTCGGACAGAGGGGCACTGAAGCTTTCTTT | CATTFGQRGTEAFF
TRBD2 | . | TRBJ2-1 | TRBV7-9 | TGTGCCAGCAGCCCCTGGACTAGCGGGAACTTCAATGAGCAGTTCTTC | CASSPWTSGNFNEQFF
. | . | TRBJ1-1 | TRBV19 | TGTGCCAGTACCCTGGGGGGGGGCCGGAACACTGAAGCTTTCTTT | CASTLGGGRNTEAFF
TRBD1 | . | TRBJ1-4 | TRBV9 | TGTGCCAGCAGCGCGGACAGGGGGCACACTAATGAAAAACTGTTTTTT | CASSADRGHTNEKLFF
. | . | TRBJ2-3 | TRBV2 | TGTGCCAGCAGTAAGGGGCCAGATACGCAGTATTTT | CASSKGPDTQYF
. | . | TRBJ2-5 | TRBV14 | TGTGCCAGCAGCCAAGGACTAGTAGAGACCCAGTACTTC | CASSQGLVETQYF
. | . | TRBJ1-1 | TRBV28 | TGTGCCAGCAGTTTACTCCTAGGGGCAGTCAACACTGAAGCTTTCTTT | CASSLLLGAVNTEAFF
TRBD2 | . | TRBJ2-3 | TRBV18 | TGTGCCAGCTCACCCGGGACTAGCGGGAGCGGTACAGATACGCAGTATTTT | CASSPGTSGSGTDTQYF
. | . | TRBJ2-3 | TRBV30 | TGTGCCTGGTCCGCGAAGGATACGCAGTATTTT | CAWSAKDTQYF
. | . | TRBJ1-3 | TRBV28 | TGTGCCAGCACCCTAGGGGGGGGCGGAGGAAACACCATATATTTT | CASTLGGGGGNTIYF
TRBD1 | . | TRBJ1-4 | TRBV9 | TGTGCCAGCAGCCCCGAGGGGGCAGGGGAAAAACTGTTTTTT | CASSPEGAGEKLFF
. | once | TRBJ2-3 | TRBV11-3 | TGTGCCAGCAGCCCAGGGGTACTCCAAGGTGATACGCAGTATTTT | CASSPGVLQGDTQYF
. | . | TRBJ1-2 | TRBV28 | TGTGCCAGCAGTTTTCGGGATTTACGGTATGGCTACACCTTC | CASSFRDLRYGYTF
. | . | TRBJ1-5 | TRBV7-2 | TGTGCCAGCAGCTGGGCCCTGGGGGCCAATCAGCCCCAGCATTTT | CASSWALGANQPQHF
TRBD2 | . | TRBJ2-5 | TRBV7-2 | TGTGCCAGCAGCCTGCTAGCGGGGTCCCGGGAGACCCAGTACTTC | CASSLLAGSRETQYF
TRBD1 | . | TRBJ2-2 | TRBV7-9 | TGTGCCAGCAGCCAGCGACAGGGAAGGGTTTCGGACGCCGGGGAGCTGTTTTTT | CASSQRQGRVSDAGELFF
. | . | TRBJ1-1 | TRBV4-3 | TGCGCCAGCAGCCAAGTGGGCGCAGAAAATACTGAAGCTTTCTTT | CASSQVGAENTEAFF
TRBD1 | . | TRBJ2-7 | TRBV30 | TGTGCCTGGAGTTTGGGACAGCGCAACGAGCAGTACTTC | CAWSLGQRNEQYF
. | . | TRBJ2-7 | TRBV29-1 | TGCAGCGTGAAGCCTTCGAGCGGTAGGCAGAACGAGCAGTACTTC | CSVKPSSGRQNEQYF
. | . | TRBJ1-1 | TRBV2 | TGTGCCAGCAGTGATTCAGGGGCCCCCCTGGGGACTGAAGCTTTCTTT | CASSDSGAPLGTEAFF
. | . | TRBJ2-3 | TRBV15 | TGTGCCACCAGAACGCGGGCAGATACGCAGTATTTT | CATRTRADTQYF
TRBD2 | . | TRBJ2-4 | TRBV5-4 | TGTGCCAGCAGCTTCGCCCCGGGGGAGGGAGATAGATACTTC | CASSFAPGEGDRYF